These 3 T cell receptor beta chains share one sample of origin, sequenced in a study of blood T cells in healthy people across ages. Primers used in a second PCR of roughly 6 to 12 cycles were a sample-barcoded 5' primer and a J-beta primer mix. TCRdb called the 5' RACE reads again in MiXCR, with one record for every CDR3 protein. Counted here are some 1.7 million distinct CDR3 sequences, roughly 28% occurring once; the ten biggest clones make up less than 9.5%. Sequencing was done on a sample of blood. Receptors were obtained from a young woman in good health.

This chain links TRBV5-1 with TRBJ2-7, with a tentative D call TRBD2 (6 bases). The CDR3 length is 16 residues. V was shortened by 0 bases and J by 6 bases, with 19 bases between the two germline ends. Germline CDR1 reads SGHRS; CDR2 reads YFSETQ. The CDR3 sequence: CASSLAGRQGGAEQYF. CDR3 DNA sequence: TGCGCCAGCAGCTTGGCCGGAAGGCAGGGAGGCGCCGAGCAGTACTTC.

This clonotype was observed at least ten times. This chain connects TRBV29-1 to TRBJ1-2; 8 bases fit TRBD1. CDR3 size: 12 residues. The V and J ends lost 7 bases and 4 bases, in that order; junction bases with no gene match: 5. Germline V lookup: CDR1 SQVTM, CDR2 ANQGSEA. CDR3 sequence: CSAGTGSYGYTF. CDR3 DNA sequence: TGCAGCGCTGGGACAGGCAGCTATGGCTACACCTTC. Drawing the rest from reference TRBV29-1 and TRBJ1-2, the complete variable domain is SAVISQKPSRDICQRGTSLTIQCQVDSQVTMMFWYRQQPGQSLTLIATANQGSEATYESGFVIDKFPISRPNLTFSTLTVSNMSPEDSSIYLCSAGTGSYGYTFGSGTRLTVV.

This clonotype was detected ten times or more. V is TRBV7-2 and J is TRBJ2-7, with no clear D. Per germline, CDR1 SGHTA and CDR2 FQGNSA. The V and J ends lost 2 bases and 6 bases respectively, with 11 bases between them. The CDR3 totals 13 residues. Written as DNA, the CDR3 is TGTGCCAGCAGCTTATCCCAGCAGGTCGAGCAGTACTTC. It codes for CASSLSQQVEQYF.